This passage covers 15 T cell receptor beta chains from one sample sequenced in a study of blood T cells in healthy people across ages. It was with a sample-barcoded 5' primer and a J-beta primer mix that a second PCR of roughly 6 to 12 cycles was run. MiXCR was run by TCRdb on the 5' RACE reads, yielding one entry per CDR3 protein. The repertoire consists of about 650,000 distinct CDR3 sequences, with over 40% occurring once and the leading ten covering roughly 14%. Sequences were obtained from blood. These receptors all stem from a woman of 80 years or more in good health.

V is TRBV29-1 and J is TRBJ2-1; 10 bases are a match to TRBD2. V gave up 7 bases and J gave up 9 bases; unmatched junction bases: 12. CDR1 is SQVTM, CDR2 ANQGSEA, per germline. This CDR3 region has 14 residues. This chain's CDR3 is CSAGLANGATEQFF. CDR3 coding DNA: TGCAGCGCGGGACTAGCGAACGGTGCGACTGAGCAGTTCTTC.

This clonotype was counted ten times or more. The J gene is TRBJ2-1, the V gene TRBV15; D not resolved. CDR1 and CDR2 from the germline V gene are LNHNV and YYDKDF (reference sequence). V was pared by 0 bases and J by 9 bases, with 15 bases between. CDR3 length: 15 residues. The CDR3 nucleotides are TGTGCCACCAGCAGAGATTCGGTGGAAACCTTTGAGCAGTTCTTC. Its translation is CATSRDSVETFEQFF.

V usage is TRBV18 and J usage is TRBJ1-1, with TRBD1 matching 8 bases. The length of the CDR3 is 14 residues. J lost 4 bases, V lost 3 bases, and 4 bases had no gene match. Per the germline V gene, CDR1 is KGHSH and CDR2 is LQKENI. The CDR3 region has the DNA TGTGCCAGCTCACCTGACACAGGGGGCACTGAAGCTTTCTTT. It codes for CASSPDTGGTEAFF. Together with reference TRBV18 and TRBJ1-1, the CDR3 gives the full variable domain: NAGVMQNPRHLVRRRGQEARLRCSPMKGHSHVYWYRQLPEEGLKFMVYLQKENIIDESGMPKERFSAEFPKEGPSILRIQQVVRGDSAAYFCASSPDTGGTEAFFGQGTRLTVV.

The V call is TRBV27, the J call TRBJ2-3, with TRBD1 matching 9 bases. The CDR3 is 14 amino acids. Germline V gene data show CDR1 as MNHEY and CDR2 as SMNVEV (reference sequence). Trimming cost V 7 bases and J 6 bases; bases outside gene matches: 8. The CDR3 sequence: CASMRDRAGDTQYF. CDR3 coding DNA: TGTGCCAGCATGCGGGACAGGGCTGGTGATACGCAGTATTTT.

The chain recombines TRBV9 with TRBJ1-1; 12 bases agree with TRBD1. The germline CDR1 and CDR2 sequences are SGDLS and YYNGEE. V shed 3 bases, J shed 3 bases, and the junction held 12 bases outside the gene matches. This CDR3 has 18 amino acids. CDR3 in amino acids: CASSAGTGGATYDTEAFF. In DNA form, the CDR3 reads TGTGCCAGCAGCGCCGGGACAGGGGGCGCGACTTATGACACTGAAGCTTTCTTT.

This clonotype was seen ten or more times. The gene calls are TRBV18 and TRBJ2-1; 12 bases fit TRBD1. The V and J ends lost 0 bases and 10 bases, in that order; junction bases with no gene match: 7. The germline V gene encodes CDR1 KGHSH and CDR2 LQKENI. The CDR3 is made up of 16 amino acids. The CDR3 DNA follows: TGTGCCAGCTCACCACCGCGGGACAGGGGGCAGTGGGAGCAGTTCTTC. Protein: CASSPPRDRGQWEQFF.

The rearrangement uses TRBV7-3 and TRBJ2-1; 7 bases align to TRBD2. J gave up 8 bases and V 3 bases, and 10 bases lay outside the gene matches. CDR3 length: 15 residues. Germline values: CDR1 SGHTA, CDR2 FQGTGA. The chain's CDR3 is CASSFGGRAPDEQFF. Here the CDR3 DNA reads TGTGCCAGCAGCTTTGGGGGGAGGGCCCCCGATGAGCAGTTCTTC.

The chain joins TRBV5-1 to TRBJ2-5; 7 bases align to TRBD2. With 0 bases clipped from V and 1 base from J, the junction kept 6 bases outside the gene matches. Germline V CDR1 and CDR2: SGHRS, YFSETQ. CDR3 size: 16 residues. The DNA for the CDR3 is TGCGCCAGCAGCTTGGACGGAGCGGGGCCCCAAGAGACCCAGTACTTC. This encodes CASSLDGAGPQETQYF.

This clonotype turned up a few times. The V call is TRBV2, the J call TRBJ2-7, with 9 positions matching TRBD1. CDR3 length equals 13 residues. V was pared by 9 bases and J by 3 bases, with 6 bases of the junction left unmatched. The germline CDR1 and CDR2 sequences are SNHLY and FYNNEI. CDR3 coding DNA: TGTGCCAGTGCGGGACAGGGAGGCTACGAGCAGTACTTC. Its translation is CASAGQGGYEQYF.

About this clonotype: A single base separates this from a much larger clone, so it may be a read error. The CDR3 sequence: CSARDARKNTEAFF. CDR3 DNA sequence: TGCAGTGCTAGAGATGCCCGCAAGAACACTGAAGCTTTCTTT. The rearrangement joins TRBV20-1 to TRBJ1-1; no reliable D call. The V end was cut by 0 bases, the J end by 1 base, with 9 bases between. The CDR3 has 14 residues. CDR1 is DFQATT, CDR2 SNEGSKA, per germline (reference sequence).

This CDR3 is CASSVFANTEAFF. In nucleotides, the CDR3 is TGTGCCAGCAGTGTCTTCGCGAACACTGAAGCTTTCTTT. The V gene is TRBV12-3 or TRBV12-4, the J gene TRBJ1-1; D gene unclear. Between the trimmed V and J ends, which lost 5 bases and 1 base, there was a span of 8 bases. The CDR3 sequence is 13 residues long.

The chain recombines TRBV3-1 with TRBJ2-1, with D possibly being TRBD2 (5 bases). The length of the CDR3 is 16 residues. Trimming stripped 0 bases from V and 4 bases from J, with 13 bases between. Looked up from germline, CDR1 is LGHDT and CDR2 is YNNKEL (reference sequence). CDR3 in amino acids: CASSQDPSSAYNEQFF. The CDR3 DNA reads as TGTGCCAGCAGCCAAGATCCAAGTAGCGCGTACAATGAGCAGTTCTTC.

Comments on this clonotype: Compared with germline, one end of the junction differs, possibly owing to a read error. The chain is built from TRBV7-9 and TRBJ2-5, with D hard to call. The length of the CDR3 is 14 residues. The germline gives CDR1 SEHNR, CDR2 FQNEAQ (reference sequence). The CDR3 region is CASGFRMSQETQYF. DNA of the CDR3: TGTGCCAGCGGCTTTCGAATGTCCCAAGAGACCCAGTACTTC.

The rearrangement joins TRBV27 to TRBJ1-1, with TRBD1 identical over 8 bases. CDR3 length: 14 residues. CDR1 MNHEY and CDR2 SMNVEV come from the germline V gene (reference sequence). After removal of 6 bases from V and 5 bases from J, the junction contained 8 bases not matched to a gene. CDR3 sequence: CASSSGGRRTEAFF. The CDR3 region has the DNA TGTGCCAGCAGCTCAGGGGGCAGAAGGACTGAAGCTTTCTTT.

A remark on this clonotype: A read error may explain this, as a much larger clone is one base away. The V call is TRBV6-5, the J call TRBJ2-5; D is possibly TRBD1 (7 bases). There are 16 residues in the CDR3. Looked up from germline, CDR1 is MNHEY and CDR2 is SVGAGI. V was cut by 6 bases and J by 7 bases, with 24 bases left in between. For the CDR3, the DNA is TGTGCCAGCAGGTACCGGAGGGACAGTCGAAAAGGGACCCAGTACTTC. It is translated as CASRYRRDSRKGTQYF.